This T cell receptor beta chain stems from a study of cytomegalovirus exposure and HLA in healthy donors. Study-level results: In vitro data verified a few CMV-associated chains as specific for CMV antigens. A later analysis, which compared TCR beta chains of equal frequency, found the HLA-associated ones more clonally expanded.

The primer mix had 60 Vbeta and 13 Jbeta primers. Profiled with immunoSEQ multiplex PCR; TCRdb holds only in-frame clones, not every one. The sample has 130,000 or so clones; roughly 9.6% are singletons. The table lists this clone with a few counts. Its antigen is unknown. Nominal health characterized the donors when sampled, though unrecorded immune exposures were likely. What was sequenced was PBMCs. The sequence derives from a woman in her forties in good health and CMV-seropositive.

CDR3 in amino acids: CASSYSGTGQGYTF. The CDR3 coding sequence is TGTGCCAGCAGCTATTCCGGGACAGGGCAGGGCTACACCTTC. This chain joins TRBV7-9 and TRBJ1-2; 9 bases are shared with TRBD1. The CDR3 has 14 residues. Looked up from germline, CDR1 is SEHNR and CDR2 is FQNEAQ (reference sequence). After removal of 4 bases from V and 8 bases from J, the junction contained 8 bases not matched to a gene.